This is a list of T cell receptor beta chains from one sample in a study of vaccination and CD4 T cells after COVID-19. Using its own MiXCR run on the PCR reads, TCRdb lists one record per CDR3 protein. The table has tens of thousands of distinct CDR3 sequences, approximately 30% seen once. No antigen has been assigned to these receptors. The sample taken for sequencing was cultured CD4+ T cells from blood. The origin of the receptors is a human donor with COVID-19. CDR3s include the opening cysteine and the closing phenylalanine or tryptophan. A D gene is named only where the DNA matches it firmly. The size entry is marked missing in some rows and otherwise reads once, few, many or a size class.

TRBV7-2	TRBJ2-2	.	.	TGTGCCAGCCATAGGGGGGGGTTCACCGGGGAGCTGTTTTTT	CASHRGGFTGELFF
TRBV24-1	TRBJ1-1	.	.	TGTGCCACCAGTGATCCTTCTGCCGGGAACACTGAAGCTTTCTTT	CATSDPSAGNTEAFF
TRBV18	TRBJ1-5	.	.	TGTGCCAGCTCGCTACAAGGGGAGGGATTTACGGGGCCCCAGCATTTT	CASSLQGEGFTGPQHF
TRBV15	TRBJ1-4	few	TRBD1	TGTGCCACCAGCCTATCGACAGGGGAGCGCGAAAAACTGTTTTTT	CATSLSTGEREKLFF
TRBV19	TRBJ2-2	.	.	TGTGCCAGCCTCGCGGCGGTGAACGCCGGGGAGCTGTTTTTT	CASLAAVNAGELFF
TRBV12-3/TRBV12-4	TRBJ2-1	once	.	TGTGCCAGCAGTCCGGACGGTGGCTCCTACAATGAGCAGTTCTTC	CASSPDGGSYNEQFF
TRBV30	TRBJ1-2	.	.	TGTGCCTGGAGGGGGACACGACACTATGGCTACACCTTC	CAWRGTRHYGYTF
TRBV20-1	TRBJ1-5	.	.	TGCAGTGCTAGAGCTCTCTACGGGGATCAGCCCCAGCATTTT	CSARALYGDQPQHF
TRBV6-1	TRBJ1-6	.	.	TGTGCCAGCAGTGCGCTACCCTTGGCGGGTTCAGGGAATTCACCCCTCCACTTT	CASSALPLAGSGNSPLHF
TRBV28	TRBJ1-1	few	.	TGTGCCAGCAGTCACCTCCCCCAGTTTGAAGCTTTCTTT	CASSHLPQFEAFF
TRBV5-8	TRBJ1-6	.	.	TGTGCCAGCACGGGGCCACGCCAGGGCAGCTCCTATAATTCACCCCTCCACTTT	CASTGPRQGSSYNSPLHF
TRBV25-1	TRBJ1-6	.	.	TGTGCCAGCAGGGACAGCGTGAATTCACCCCTCCACTTT	CASRDSVNSPLHF
TRBV7-2	TRBJ2-1	.	TRBD1	TGTGCCAGCAGCTTCAAGGCCGTGCAGGGGGCTGAGCAGTTCTTC	CASSFKAVQGAEQFF
TRBV6-5	TRBJ1-1	few	.	TGTGCCAGCAGTTACTTCCGGAACACTGAAGCTTTCTTT	CASSYFRNTEAFF
TRBV6-2/TRBV6-3	TRBJ2-7	.	TRBD1	TGTGCCAGCAGTCCCGGACAGGGGGCGCTTCGCGAGCAGTACTTC	CASSPGQGALREQYF
TRBV27	TRBJ2-2	.	TRBD2	TGTGCCAGCACTCTTAGCGGGGGGCGTAGCGGGGAGCTGTATTTT	CASTLSGGRSGELYF
TRBV14	TRBJ2-5	.	.	TGTGCCAGCAGCCAGAGCCGGACAACCCAAGAGACCCAGTACTTC	CASSQSRTTQETQYF
TRBV15	TRBJ1-1	.	.	TGTGCCGCCATCCAGGACAGATTCGGGGATAAGAACACTGAAGCTTTCTTT	CAAIQDRFGDKNTEAFF
TRBV27	TRBJ2-7	few	TRBD1	TGTGCCAGCAGGGGACGACAGGGGCCCCTCGAGCAGTACTTC	CASRGRQGPLEQYF
TRBV6-1	TRBJ1-5	.	.	TGTGCCAGCAGATTAAAAGTGAGCCTGAGTGGGGGCAATCAGCCCCAGCATTTT	CASRLKVSLSGGNQPQHF
TRBV27	TRBJ2-1	.	.	TGTGCCGCTGGGCGGCTCTCAAGAGAGCAGTTCTTC	CAAGRLSREQFF
TRBV5-4	TRBJ1-2	.	.	TGTGCCAGCAGCTTTGAAGGCAGAGCTAACTATGGCTACACCTTC	CASSFEGRANYGYTF
TRBV20-1	TRBJ2-3	few	TRBD2	TGCAGTGCTAGAGATCCCCCTAGCGGAGCTTCGTATACGCAGTATTTT	CSARDPPSGASYTQYF
TRBV5-4	TRBJ2-3	.	TRBD1	TGTGCCAGCAGCCTGGGGTCACGACAGGGTACGACAGATACGCAGTATTTT	CASSLGSRQGTTDTQYF
TRBV6-1	TRBJ1-1	.	.	TGTGCCAGCAGGGGACAGAACACTGAAGCTTTCTTT	CASRGQNTEAFF
TRBV11-3	TRBJ1-5	.	.	TGTGCCAGCAGCTCGCGGTTTGGACAGCCCCAGCATTTT	CASSSRFGQPQHF
TRBV5-5	TRBJ1-6	few	.	TGTGCCAGCAGCAGAACAGGTGCTGATAATTCACCCCTCCACTTT	CASSRTGADNSPLHF
TRBV4-1	TRBJ1-4	.	.	TGCGCCAGCAGCTTTCGACGGGAGAATGAAAAACTGTTTTTT	CASSFRRENEKLFF
TRBV11-1	TRBJ1-2	.	.	TGTGCCAGCAGCTTAGAGGTCGGGCAGGGAGCCGGCTACACCTTC	CASSLEVGQGAGYTF
TRBV7-8	TRBJ2-3	few	TRBD2	TGTGCCAGCAGCTTACTGGGGCTGGGTAGCGGGGGGCCGGGAGATACGCAGTATTTT	CASSLLGLGSGGPGDTQYF
TRBV25-1	TRBJ1-6	once	.	TGTGCCAGCAGTGAATCTGTCCGTCTTTCACCCCTCCACTTT	CASSESVRLSPLHF
TRBV4-3	TRBJ1-5	few	.	TGCGCCAGCAGCCAAGATCTAAGTCAGCCCCAGCATTTT	CASSQDLSQPQHF
TRBV28	TRBJ2-1	.	TRBD2	TGTGCCACCCTATCTAGCGGGGAGTCCTACAATGAGCAGTTCTTC	CATLSSGESYNEQFF
TRBV4-1	TRBJ1-5	.	.	TGCGCCAGCAGCCAAGATCGGGACAAAAATCAGCCCCAGCATTTT	CASSQDRDKNQPQHF
TRBV27	TRBJ2-2	.	.	TGTGCCAGCAAGGGGTGGTCGAACACCGGGGAGCTGTTTTTT	CASKGWSNTGELFF
TRBV12-3/TRBV12-4	TRBJ1-2	.	.	TGTGCCAGCAGCAAGCAGGGGCGTATAAGTGGCTACACCTTC	CASSKQGRISGYTF
TRBV24-1	TRBJ2-1	few	TRBD2	TGTGCCACCAGCGAGTCCGGGGGGGTAGGGAATGAGCAGTTCTTC	CATSESGGVGNEQFF